This T cell receptor beta chain derives from a study of T cells in Graves' hyperthyroidism and ophthalmopathy. Regions amplified from RNA transcripts were the TCR beta CDR3 regions. TCR CDR3 underwent first-round RT-PCR with the HTBI primer set. TCRdb reprocessed the multiplex PCR reads with MiXCR, giving one entry per CDR3 protein. The table lists a few hundred thousand distinct CDR3 sequences, about a sixth of them singletons, with less than 9.5% in the top ten. Hyperthyroidism in the patients, aged 18 to 65, was newly diagnosed and under 2 months in duration. The V gene lost 6 bases and the J gene lost 5 bases, with 14 bases spanning the gap. The V gene's germline CDR1 is DFQATT and CDR2 SNEGSKA (reference sequence). The CDR3 sequence is 12 residues long. In its sample, this clonotype was seen a few times.

Sequenced: blood. This clonotype was sampled from a woman aged 30 to 39 with Graves' hyperthyroidism. The chain uses TRBV20-1 and TRBJ2-7; D may be TRBD2 (5 bases). The CDR3 loop reads CSASGNADEQYF. CDR3 coding DNA: TGCAGTGCAAGCGGAAACGCGGACGAGCAGTACTTC.